This TCR beta chain was recovered during a study of human T cells and chemical hapten exposure. Study-level results: TCRs exceeding a frequency of 1 in 1000 stayed unchanged under DPC sensitization.

The table lists this clonotype with many counts. The antigen is unknown. TCRdb reanalysed the RACE reads using MiXCR and keeps one entry per CDR3 protein. This sample has about 84,000 distinct CDR3 sequences, with around 9.3% found just once. Germline loops: CDR1 SNHLY, CDR2 FYNNEI. The CDR3 is 14 amino acids. The ends were cut back, 6 bases at V and 4 bases at J, with 12 bases in the middle. This sample's time point: patch test 2, 6 weeks after DPC sensitization. Treatment defined: therapeutic diphenylcyclopropenone sensitization with weekly scalp DPC. The chain links TRBV2 to TRBJ2-2; weak D call: TRBD2 (5 bases). The material sequenced was whole blood, taken in connection with sensitization to the hapten diphenylcyclopropenone (DPC). The receptor comes from a woman aged 50 to 65 with alopecia areata. Some clones in this sample may be carry-over from other donors' samples. CDR3 DNA: TGTGCCAGCAGGCCGGACTCCCCCACCGGGGAGCTGTTTTTT. Translating gives CASRPDSPTGELFF.